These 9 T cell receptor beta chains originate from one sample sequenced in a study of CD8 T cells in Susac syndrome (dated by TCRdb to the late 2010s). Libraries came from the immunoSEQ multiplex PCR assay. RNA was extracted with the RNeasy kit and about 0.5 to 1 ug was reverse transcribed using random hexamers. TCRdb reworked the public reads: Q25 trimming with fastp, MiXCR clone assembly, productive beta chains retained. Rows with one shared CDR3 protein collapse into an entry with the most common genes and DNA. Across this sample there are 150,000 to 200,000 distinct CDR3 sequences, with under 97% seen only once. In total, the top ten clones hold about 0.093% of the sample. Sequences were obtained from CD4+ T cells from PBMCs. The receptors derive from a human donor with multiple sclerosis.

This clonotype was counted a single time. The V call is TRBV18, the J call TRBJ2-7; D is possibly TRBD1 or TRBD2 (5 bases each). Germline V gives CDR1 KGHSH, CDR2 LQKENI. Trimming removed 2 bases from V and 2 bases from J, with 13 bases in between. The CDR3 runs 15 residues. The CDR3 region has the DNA TGTGCCAGCTCACCATTGGGGACGATCACCTACGAGCAGTACTTC. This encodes CASSPLGTITYEQYF.

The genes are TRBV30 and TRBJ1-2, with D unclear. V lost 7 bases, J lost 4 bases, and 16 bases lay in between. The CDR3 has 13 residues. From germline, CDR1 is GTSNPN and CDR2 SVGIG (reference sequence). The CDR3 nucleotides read TGTGCCTTGAGACATCATCGGGGCTATGGCTACACCTTC. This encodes CALRHHRGYGYTF. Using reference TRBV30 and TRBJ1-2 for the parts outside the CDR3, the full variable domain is SQTIHQWPATLVQPVGSPLSLECTVEGTSNPNLYWYRQAAGRGLQLLFYSVGIGQISSEVPQNLSASRPQDRQFILSSKKLLLSDSGFYLCALRHHRGYGYTFGSGTRLTVV.

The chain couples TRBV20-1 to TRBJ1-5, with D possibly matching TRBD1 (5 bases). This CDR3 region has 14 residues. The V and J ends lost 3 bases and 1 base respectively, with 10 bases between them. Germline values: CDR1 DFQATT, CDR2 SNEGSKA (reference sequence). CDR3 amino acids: CSARGRQSNQPQHF. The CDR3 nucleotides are TGCAGTGCTAGGGGGCGGCAGAGCAATCAGCCCCAGCATTTT.

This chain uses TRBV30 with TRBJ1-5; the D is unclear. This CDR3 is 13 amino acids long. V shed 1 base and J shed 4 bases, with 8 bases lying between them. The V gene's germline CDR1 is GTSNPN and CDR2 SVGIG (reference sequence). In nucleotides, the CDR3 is TGTGCCTGGAGTGGGGCAGCTAATCAGCCCCAGCATTTT. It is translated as CAWSGAANQPQHF.

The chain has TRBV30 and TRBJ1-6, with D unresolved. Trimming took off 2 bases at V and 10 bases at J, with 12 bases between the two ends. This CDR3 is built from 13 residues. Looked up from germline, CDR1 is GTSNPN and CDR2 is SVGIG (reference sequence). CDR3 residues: CAWSIGLWSPLHF. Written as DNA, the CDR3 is TGTGCCTGGAGTATAGGTTTGTGGTCACCCCTCCACTTT.

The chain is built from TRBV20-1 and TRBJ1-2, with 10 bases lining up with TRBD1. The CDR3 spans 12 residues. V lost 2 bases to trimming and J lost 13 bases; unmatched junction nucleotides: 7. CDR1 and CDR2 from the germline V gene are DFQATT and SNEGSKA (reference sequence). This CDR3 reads CSARPGTGAGTF. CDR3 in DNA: TGCAGTGCTAGACCCGGGACAGGGGCGGGCACCTTC.

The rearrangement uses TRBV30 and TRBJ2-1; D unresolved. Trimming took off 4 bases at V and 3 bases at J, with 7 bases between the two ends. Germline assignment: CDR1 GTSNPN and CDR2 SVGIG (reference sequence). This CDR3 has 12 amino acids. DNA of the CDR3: TGTGCCTGGATGGGCGACTACAATGAGCAGTTCTTC. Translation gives CAWMGDYNEQFF.

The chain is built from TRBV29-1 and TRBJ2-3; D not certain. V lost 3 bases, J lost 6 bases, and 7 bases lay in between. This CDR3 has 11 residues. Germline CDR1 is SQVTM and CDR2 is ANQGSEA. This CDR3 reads CSVDWGDTQYF. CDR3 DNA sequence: TGCAGCGTTGATTGGGGTGATACGCAGTATTTT.

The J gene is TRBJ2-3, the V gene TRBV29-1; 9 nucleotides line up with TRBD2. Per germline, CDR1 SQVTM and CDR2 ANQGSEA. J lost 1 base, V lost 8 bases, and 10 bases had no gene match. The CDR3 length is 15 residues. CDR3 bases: TGCAGCACAAGTAGTGGCGGGGGGGGCACAGATACGCAGTATTTT. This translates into CSTSSGGGGTDTQYF.